This entry lists 8 T cell receptor beta chains sequenced from one sample in a study of CD8+ T cells in alopecia areata. The authors extracted RNA and reverse transcribed it into cDNA as the sequencing template. TCRdb's copy holds only in-frame clones and misses some; the assay was immunoSEQ multiplex PCR. The data show 160,000 or so clones, 50% to 70% seen once. Treatment of the sample: oral pan-JAK inhibitor, 5-10 mg twice daily. Source: CD4+ T cells sorted from blood, taken at week 4, from a patient treated with tofacitinib. These receptors all come from a human donor with alopecia areata.

This rearrangement joins TRBV29-1 to TRBJ2-3; D not certain. V gave up 1 base and J gave up 0 bases, with 5 bases separating them. This CDR3 contains 13 residues. Germline V CDR1 and CDR2: SQVTM, ANQGSEA. In DNA, the CDR3 is TGCAGCGTTGAAGGGACCAGCACAGATACGCAGTATTTT. This translates into CSVEGTSTDTQYF.

J is TRBJ2-1 and V is TRBV29-1; TRBD2 matches 11 bases. The CDR3 is 13 residues long. With 6 bases clipped from V and 9 bases from J, the junction kept 7 bases outside the gene matches. CDR1 and CDR2 (germline): SQVTM, ANQGSEA. The chain's CDR3 is CSVRSGGASEQFF. The DNA for the CDR3 is TGCAGCGTCCGTAGCGGGGGGGCGAGTGAGCAGTTCTTC.

This chain joins TRBV29-1 and TRBJ1-1; 7 nucleotides line up with TRBD1. CDR1 is SQVTM, CDR2 ANQGSEA, per germline. The CDR3 totals 13 residues. The ends lost 5 bases at V and 0 bases at J; junction bases unmatched: 3. Here the CDR3 reads CSVRQGMNTEAFF. The DNA of the CDR3 is TGCAGCGTTCGACAGGGTATGAACACTGAAGCTTTCTTT.

This clone was seen ten or more times. The CDR3 DNA reads as TGTGCCAGCAGCGGACAGGGGACCGGGGAGCTGTTTTTT. Translation gives CASSGQGTGELFF. This sequence joins TRBV7-8 and TRBJ2-2; 9 bases are shared with TRBD1. Germline V lookup: CDR1 SGHVS, CDR2 FQNEAQ. V lost 5 bases to trimming and J lost 5 bases; unmatched junction nucleotides: 0. This CDR3 contains 13 residues.

The chain employs TRBV4-3 and TRBJ1-4; 9 bases align to TRBD1. The CDR3 totals 15 residues. Per germline, CDR1 LGHNA and CDR2 YSLEER. Unmatched junction bases numbered 7, after V lost 4 bases and J lost 7 bases. For the CDR3, the DNA is TGCGCCAGCAGCCCCGGACAGGGGTGGCTTGAAAAACTGTTTTTT. Its protein is CASSPGQGWLEKLFF.

This chain connects TRBV29-1 to TRBJ1-1; no clear D. The CDR3 covers 13 residues. Germline V gives CDR1 SQVTM, CDR2 ANQGSEA. V gave up 7 bases and J gave up 0 bases, with 12 bases separating them. CDR3 nucleotides: TGCAGCGCTTTAGGACGGATGAACACTGAAGCTTTCTTT. Protein product: CSALGRMNTEAFF.

The chain carries TRBV11-2 and TRBJ2-1; D not resolved. The germline V gene has CDR1 SGHAT and CDR2 FQNNGV. There are 12 residues in the CDR3. V gave up 5 bases and J gave up 7 bases, with 9 bases separating them. CDR3 in amino acids: CASSLTGNEQFF. CDR3 coding DNA: TGTGCCAGCAGCCTGACCGGTAATGAGCAGTTCTTC.

The rearrangement uses TRBV5-1 and TRBJ1-1; D is undetermined. Per germline, CDR1 SGHRS and CDR2 YFSETQ. This CDR3 contains 14 residues. V was cut by 3 bases and J by 8 bases, with 17 bases left in between. The CDR3 reads CASSSGEIMKEAFF. Written as DNA, the CDR3 is TGCGCCAGCAGCTCCGGGGAGATAATGAAGGAAGCTTTCTTT.